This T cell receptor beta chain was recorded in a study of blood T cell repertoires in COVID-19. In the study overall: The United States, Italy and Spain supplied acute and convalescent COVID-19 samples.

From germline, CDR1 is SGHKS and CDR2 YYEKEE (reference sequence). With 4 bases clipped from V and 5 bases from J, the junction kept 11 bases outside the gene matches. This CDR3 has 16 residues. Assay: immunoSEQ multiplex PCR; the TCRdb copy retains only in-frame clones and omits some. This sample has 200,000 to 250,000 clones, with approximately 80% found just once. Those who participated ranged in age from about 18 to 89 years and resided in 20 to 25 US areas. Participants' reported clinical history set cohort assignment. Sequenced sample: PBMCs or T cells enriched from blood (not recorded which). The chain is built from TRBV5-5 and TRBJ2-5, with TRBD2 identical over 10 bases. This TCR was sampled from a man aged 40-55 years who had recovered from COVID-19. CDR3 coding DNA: TGTGCCAGCAGCCCCCGAGCGGGGGGGCTTGCGGAGACCCAGTACTTC. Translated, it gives CASSPRAGGLAETQYF.